The table lists the clone carrying this T cell receptor beta chain with a few counts. This entry is derived from a study of blood T cell repertoires in COVID-19. Method: immunoSEQ multiplex PCR; TCRdb's copy keeps in-frame clones and lacks some. The table records under 75,000 clones, around 80% of them present only once. Sequenced input: peripheral blood. The sequence was collected from a human donor in a cohort sampled during active COVID-19.

For the CDR3, the DNA is TGTGCCATCAGTGGGGGACAGGCGAACACTGAAGCTTTCTTT. Translating gives CAISGGQANTEAFF. V gene TRBV10-3 combines with J gene TRBJ1-1; 8 positions agree with TRBD1. The length of the CDR3 is 14 residues. The V gene's germline CDR1 is ENHRY and CDR2 SYGVKD. V dropped 4 bases and J dropped 1; count of bases not matched to a gene: 2.